The 16 T cell receptor beta chains below were found in one sample sequenced in a study of control samples from healthy donors and cancer patients. Assay: immunoSEQ multiplex PCR; the TCRdb copy retains only in-frame clones and omits some. The sample contains about 34,000 clones, around 86% of which appear only once. The sequenced sample was PBMCs. These receptors came from a middle-aged woman with lung cancer.

The gene calls are TRBV25-1 and TRBJ1-2; 8 bases agree with TRBD1. The CDR3 runs 16 residues. The V segment lost 3 bases and the J segment 0 bases; nucleotides outside the gene matches: 6. Germline CDR1 reads MGHDK; CDR2 reads SYGVNS. This CDR3 reads CASSEPGTGSNYGYTF. DNA for the CDR3: TGTGCCAGCAGTGAGCCCGGGACAGGTTCTAACTATGGCTACACCTTC.

This rearrangement joins TRBV6-2 or TRBV6-3 to TRBJ2-3; 11 nucleotides agree with TRBD1. This CDR3 is built from 15 residues. The junction had 2 bases not matched to a gene; V was cut back by 2 bases and J by 4 bases. The germline CDR1 and CDR2 sequences are MNHEY and SVGEGT. The CDR3 reads CASSYGTGGADTQYF. The CDR3 DNA reads TGTGCCAGCAGTTACGGGACAGGGGGGGCAGATACGCAGTATTTT.

A word on this clone: This specimen includes other DNA sequences encoding the same CDR3. The V call is TRBV19, the J call TRBJ1-2; D unclear. Between the trimmed V and J ends, which lost 6 bases and 8 bases, there was a span of 25 bases. The germline CDR1 and CDR2 sequences are LNHDA and SQIVND (reference sequence). The CDR3 consists of 16 residues. The CDR3 DNA reads TGTGCCAGTAGAAATCCCGCTTTGGATCTCATCTACGGCTACACCTTC. Translating it yields CASRNPALDLIYGYTF.

The V call is TRBV30, the J call TRBJ1-2, with a tentative D call TRBD1 (5 bases). The CDR3 is made up of 15 amino acids. In germline, CDR1 is GTSNPN, CDR2 SVGIG (reference sequence). The V end was cut by 4 bases, the J end by 0 bases, with 15 bases between. DNA of the CDR3: TGTGCCTGGAAACCCTGGGGCATCGCTAACTATGGCTACACCTTC. Protein: CAWKPWGIANYGYTF.

The V call is TRBV19, the J call TRBJ1-4; D is perhaps TRBD1 (5 bases). The V end was cut by 4 bases, the J end by 2 bases, with 14 bases between. Germline V gene data show CDR1 as LNHDA and CDR2 as SQIVND (reference sequence). The CDR3 is 16 residues long. DNA for the CDR3: TGTGCCAGTAGTAGGGCAGGGATTGCGACTAATGAAAAACTGTTTTTT. Translating gives CASSRAGIATNEKLFF.

The V gene is TRBV7-8, the J gene TRBJ1-1; D may be TRBD1 (5 bases). Germline CDR1 SGHVS, CDR2 FQNEAQ. V was pared by 4 bases and J by 4 bases, with 10 bases between. CDR3 length: 13 residues. The CDR3 DNA reads TGTGCCAGCAGCTCGGGACTTTCCACTGAAGCTTTCTTT. Its translation is CASSSGLSTEAFF. Full variable domain (rest looked up from reference TRBV7-8 and TRBJ1-1): GAGVSQSPRYKVAKRGQDVALRCDPISGHVSLFWYQQALGQGPEFLTYFQNEAQLDKSGLPSDRFFAERPEGSVSTLKIQRTQQEDSAVYLCASSSGLSTEAFFGQGTRLTVV.

This clone was detected a few times. The chain links TRBV28 to TRBJ2-7; D is ambiguous. V was pared by 3 bases and J by 6 bases, with 9 bases between. CDR3 length equals 12 residues. Germline CDR1 MDHEN, CDR2 SYDVKM. CDR3 protein: CASSFSRFEQYF. The CDR3, as DNA: TGTGCCAGCAGTTTTTCCCGGTTCGAGCAGTACTTC.

The gene calls are TRBV25-1 and TRBJ2-7; 9 positions agree with TRBD2. The V segment lost 3 bases and the J segment 2 bases; nucleotides outside the gene matches: 5. This CDR3 region has 15 residues. Germline loops: CDR1 MGHDK, CDR2 SYGVNS. The CDR3, as DNA: TGTGCCAGCAGTGATAAGCGGGGGGTGGCCTACGAGCAGTACTTC. Residues: CASSDKRGVAYEQYF.

The chain has TRBV9 and TRBJ1-4; unclear D gene. The V end lost 10 bases, the J end lost 1 base, and 11 bases lay between the germline ends. The CDR3 length is 13 residues. Germline lookup yields CDR1 SGDLS and CDR2 YYNGEE. The CDR3 is CARGLKTNEKLFF. The CDR3 nucleotides read TGTGCCCGCGGACTGAAAACTAATGAAAAACTGTTTTTT. The variable domain in full, with the rest retrieved from reference TRBV9 and TRBJ1-4, is DSGVTQTPKHLITATGQRVTLRCSPRSGDLSVYWYQQSLDQGLQFLIQYYNGEERAKGNILERFSAQQFPDLHSELNLSSLELGDSALYFCARGLKTNEKLFFGSGTQLSVL.

The genes are TRBV9 and TRBJ1-3; D uncertain. The germline V and J ends were trimmed by 0 bases and 0 bases, with 19 bases remaining between them. Per germline, CDR1 SGDLS and CDR2 YYNGEE. The CDR3 totals 19 residues. The CDR3 protein is CASSVAPSAEFRSGNTIYF. The CDR3 nucleotides are TGTGCCAGCAGCGTAGCACCCTCGGCTGAATTTCGCTCTGGAAACACCATATATTTT.

The chain combines TRBV5-6 with TRBJ1-2; TRBD1 might be the D (5 bases). Germline CDR1 is SGHDT and CDR2 is YYEEEE. The ends were cut back, 1 base at V and 3 bases at J, with 13 bases in the middle. This CDR3 is built from 15 residues. The CDR3 DNA reads TGTGCCAGCAGCTTGTCCTATGGGGCGGACTATGGCTACACCTTC. Translating gives CASSLSYGADYGYTF. Variable domain in full (rest from reference TRBV5-6 and TRBJ1-2): DAGVTQSPTHLIKTRGQQVTLRCSPKSGHDTVSWYQQALGQGPQFIFQYYEEEERQRGNFPDRFSGHQFPNYSSELNVNALLLGDSALYLCASSLSYGADYGYTFGSGTRLTVV.

The rearrangement links TRBV18 to TRBJ1-1; TRBD1 is a possible D gene (5 bases). The V end was cut by 4 bases, the J end by 3 bases, with 9 bases between. This CDR3 has 13 amino acids. Germline CDR1 reads KGHSH; CDR2 reads LQKENI. The CDR3 is CASSQGKDTEAFF. In DNA form, the CDR3 reads TGTGCCAGCTCACAGGGGAAGGACACTGAAGCTTTCTTT.

The table lists this clone with a count of one. V is TRBV5-4 and J is TRBJ2-1; TRBD1 aligns across 7 bases. Germline V CDR1 and CDR2: SGHNT, YYREEE (reference sequence). V lost 0 bases, J lost 5 bases, and 8 bases stayed unmatched. The CDR3 covers 16 residues. In DNA, the CDR3 is TGTGCCAGCAGCTTGGCCATGGGCAGGGGGAACAATGAGCAGTTCTTC. Amino acid sequence: CASSLAMGRGNNEQFF.

The sample holds one count of this clone. The J gene is TRBJ1-6, the V gene TRBV28; D may be TRBD1 (5 bases). The germline V gene has CDR1 MDHEN and CDR2 SYDVKM. V was trimmed by 7 bases and J by 7 bases, leaving 11 bases between them. This CDR3 is built from 13 residues. CDR3: CASIGAVNSPLHF. CDR3 nucleotides: TGTGCCAGCATAGGGGCGGTGAATTCACCCCTCCACTTT. The full variable domain, rest sourced from reference TRBV28 and TRBJ1-6, is DVKVTQSSRYLVKRTGEKVFLECVQDMDHENMFWYRQDPGLGLRLIYFSYDVKMKEKGDIPEGYSVSREKKERFSLILESASTNQTSMYLCASIGAVNSPLHFGNGTRLTVT.

The chain recombines TRBV11-3 with TRBJ2-7, with D unresolved. CDR3 length equals 13 residues. Trimming stripped 0 bases from V and 6 bases from J, with 9 bases between. Germline V CDR1 and CDR2: SGHNT, YENEEA. The CDR3 region has the DNA TGTGCCAGCAGCTTAGATCGGAACCGCGAGCAGTACTTC. The encoded protein is CASSLDRNREQYF.

V usage is TRBV7-3 and J usage is TRBJ1-1; D unresolved. This CDR3 is 13 amino acids long. The germline V gene has CDR1 SGHTA and CDR2 FQGTGA. Trimming took off 1 base at V and 5 bases at J, with 8 bases between the two ends. The CDR3: CASSLSRETEAFF. The CDR3 DNA follows: TGTGCCAGCAGCTTAAGCCGTGAAACTGAAGCTTTCTTT.